The following is a T cell receptor beta chain sequence with its context. The sample originates from a study of blood T cell repertoires in COVID-19. V was shortened by 3 bases and J by 6 bases, with 8 bases between the two germline ends. Germline CDR1 reads LNHNV; CDR2 reads YYDKDF (reference sequence). This CDR3 is 12 amino acids long. The protocol was immunoSEQ multiplex PCR, while the TCRdb copy is restricted to in-frame clones and leaves out a portion. The table includes some 270,000 clones, approximately 90% detected once. J is TRBJ1-1 and V is TRBV15, with unresolved D. This clonotype was sampled from a woman younger than 45 with acute COVID-19. Sequences were obtained from PBMCs or T cells enriched from blood (not recorded which). CDR3 in amino acids: CATSSFVAEAFF. In nucleotides, the CDR3 is TGTGCCACCAGCAGTTTCGTCGCTGAAGCTTTCTTT. The entire variable domain, with the rest obtained from reference TRBV15 and TRBJ1-1, is as follows: DAMVIQNPRYQVTQFGKPVTLSCSQTLNHNVMYWYQQKSSQAPKLLFHYYDKDFNNEADTPDNFQSRRPNTSFCFLDIRSPGLGDTAMYLCATSSFVAEAFFGQGTRLTVV.